A selection of T cell receptor beta chains follows, all from one sample in a study of cytomegalovirus exposure and HLA in healthy donors. Sequencing used immunoSEQ multiplex PCR; TCRdb keeps in-frame clones, though not all of them. The repertoire holds roughly 130,000 clones, with over 60% as singletons. Sequencing was carried out using PBMCs. The receptor set was obtained from a male donor in good health and CMV-seropositive. Both conserved end residues are part of each CDR3. A D gene is named only where the DNA matches it firmly. Expanded clones get a size class; other rows say once, few or many, or leave the size out.

d_gene	v_gene	abundance	j_gene	CDR3nt	CDR3aa
NA	TRBV27	NA	TRBJ2-7	TGTGCCAGCAGTTTATTTTTACGGATGGGGACACAGTACCGATCCTACGAGCAGTACTTC	CASSLFLRMGTQYRSYEQYF
NA	TRBV7-2	NA	TRBJ1-2	TGTGCCAGCAGCTTAGGGCGAGACCGGGGAGGGGGCTACACCTTC	CASSLGRDRGGGYTF
NA	TRBV9	NA	TRBJ2-3	TGTGCCAGCAGCCTACTTTCCGCAGATACGCAGTATTTT	CASSLLSADTQYF
NA	TRBV6-5	NA	TRBJ1-2	TGTGCCAGCAGCCGGAACAGAGACCATAACTATGGCTACACCTTC	CASSRNRDHNYGYTF
TRBD2	TRBV7-8	NA	TRBJ2-7	TGTGCCAGCAGCTTAGCACTAGCGGGGCCCTACGAGCAGTACTTC	CASSLALAGPYEQYF
NA	TRBV19	NA	TRBJ1-1	TGTGCCAGTTCTTACAGGACCATGAACACTGAAGCTTTCTTT	CASSYRTMNTEAFF
NA	TRBV9	NA	TRBJ2-3	TGTGCCAGCAGCGTGATTGCGGCCTCGACAGATACGCAGTATTTT	CASSVIAASTDTQYF
TRBD1	TRBV9	NA	TRBJ2-2	TGTGCCAGCAGCCAAAGCGACGGGACAGCTCACACCGGGGAGCTGTTTTTT	CASSQSDGTAHTGELFF
NA	TRBV6-1	NA	TRBJ2-7	TGTGCCAGCCCTACCCCAGGGTCCTACGAGCAGTACTTC	CASPTPGSYEQYF
TRBD2	TRBV7-9	once	TRBJ2-7	TGTGCCAGCAGCCCTAGCGGGAGCTCCTACGAGCAGTACTTC	CASSPSGSSYEQYF
TRBD2	TRBV25-1	NA	TRBJ2-1	TGTGCCAGTAGCGGGAGGGCCAGGTTCTTC	CASSGRARFF
NA	TRBV6-1	NA	TRBJ2-2	TGTGCCAGCAGTGAACACAGGACGAACACCGGGGAGCTGTTTTTT	CASSEHRTNTGELFF
NA	TRBV6-5	NA	TRBJ2-7	TGTGCCAGCAGCTACGGGGGCCACGCCCTGGCCTACGAGCAGTACTTC	CASSYGGHALAYEQYF
NA	TRBV6-1	NA	TRBJ1-1	TGTGCCAGCAGTGAAGTCCCTGAGTCTGAAGCTTTCTTT	CASSEVPESEAFF
NA	TRBV7-8	few	TRBJ1-1	TGTGCCAGCAGCTTGAGCAGGGACACTGAAGCTTTCTTT	CASSLSRDTEAFF
TRBD2	TRBV7-9	NA	TRBJ2-2	TGTGCCAGCAGCCGGGGGGTCACCGGGGAGCTGTTTTTT	CASSRGVTGELFF
NA	TRBV7-9	NA	TRBJ2-5	TGTGCCAGCAGTCCGGGGGTCCGCGGAGAGACCCAGTACTTC	CASSPGVRGETQYF
NA	TRBV19	NA	TRBJ2-7	TGTGCCAGTAGTCCTTCCGGGTCCAGGGGATTAAGCGACGAGCAGTACTTC	CASSPSGSRGLSDEQYF
NA	TRBV7-9	NA	TRBJ1-2	TGTGCCAGCAGCTTAACCCAACTGAACTATGGCTACACCTTC	CASSLTQLNYGYTF
NA	TRBV6-1	NA	TRBJ1-1	TGTGCCAGCAGGGGAAGGGGGTCGTACACTGAAGCTTTCTTT	CASRGRGSYTEAFF
TRBD1	TRBV9	NA	TRBJ1-4	TGTGCCAGCAGCGGACAAACCACAGGGGTGGGCGAAAAACTGTTTTTT	CASSGQTTGVGEKLFF
TRBD2	TRBV7-2	once	TRBJ2-2	TGTGCCAGCAGCTCCTCTAGCGGGAGTGGGTCCGGGGAGCTGTTTTTT	CASSSSSGSGSGELFF
TRBD2	TRBV9	NA	TRBJ2-2	TGTGCCAGCAGCGGATCATCGGGACTAGCGGAGGTCACCGGGGAGCTGTTTTTT	CASSGSSGLAEVTGELFF
TRBD2	TRBV9	NA	TRBJ2-7	TGCGCCAGCAGCGTTTTAGCGGGAGGGTCCTACGAGCAGTACTTC	CASSVLAGGSYEQYF
NA	TRBV7-8	NA	TRBJ1-5	TGTGCCAGCAGCTTAGCCGCGGGCAGATTCAATCAGCCCCAGCATTTT	CASSLAAGRFNQPQHF
NA	TRBV6-6	NA	TRBJ1-1	TGTGCCAGCACTAAAGACACTGAAGCTTTCTTT	CASTKDTEAFF
NA	TRBV2	NA	TRBJ2-2	TGTGCCAGCAGTGAAGTACCCCCATCTGTGCGGGTGAGGGCCGGGGAGCTGTTTTTT	CASSEVPPSVRVRAGELFF
NA	TRBV7-6	NA	TRBJ1-1	TGTGCCAGCAGCCCCCGTGGGGGGGCCACTGAAGCTTTCTTT	CASSPRGGATEAFF
NA	TRBV5-5	few	TRBJ2-7	TGTGCCAGCAGCCCGCTGAGGGACGAGCAGTACTTC	CASSPLRDEQYF
TRBD2	TRBV10-1	NA	TRBJ2-7	TGCGCCAGCAGTTACCCTGGGGCGGGAGGTCAACCCTACGAGCAGTACTTC	CASSYPGAGGQPYEQYF
NA	TRBV29-1	few	TRBJ1-4	TGCAGCGTTCGCGCTGGGCATCTGGAAAAACTGTTTTTT	CSVRAGHLEKLFF
TRBD1	TRBV18	NA	TRBJ2-1	TGTGCCAGCTCACCAGAAGGCAGGGGGACCCACAATGAGCAGTTCTTC	CASSPEGRGTHNEQFF
NA	TRBV11-2	once	TRBJ2-7	TGTGCCAGCAGCGTCACAGGGTTGGTGAACGAGCAGTACTTC	CASSVTGLVNEQYF
TRBD2	TRBV9	NA	TRBJ2-5	TGTGCCAGCAGCGTGGCCGGGGGGGCCTTGGAGACCCAGTACTTC	CASSVAGGALETQYF
NA	TRBV6-5	NA	TRBJ1-2	TGTGCCAGCAGTTACTCCCTACAGGGTGCCTATGGCTACACCTTC	CASSYSLQGAYGYTF
NA	TRBV7-9	NA	TRBJ2-2	TGTGCCAGCAGCTTAGCTCCTAGCCAGAACACCGGGGAGCTGTTTTTT	CASSLAPSQNTGELFF
TRBD2	TRBV7-3	NA	TRBJ2-7	TGTGCCAGCAGCTTAAGGGCGGGGGTTATTTACGAGCAGTACTTC	CASSLRAGVIYEQYF
TRBD1	TRBV5-1	NA	TRBJ2-1	TGCGCCAGCAGCCTCTCGGGACAGGGCTTGAATGAGCAGTTCTTC	CASSLSGQGLNEQFF
NA	TRBV6-5	NA	TRBJ2-7	TGTGCCAGCAGTTATTCGATACTAGACCGTTACGAGCAGTACTTC	CASSYSILDRYEQYF
NA	TRBV5-1	NA	TRBJ2-3	TGCGCCAGCAGCTTGGTGTTGCGGTACACAGATACGCAGTATTTT	CASSLVLRYTDTQYF
TRBD1	TRBV14	NA	TRBJ2-5	TGTGCCAGCAGCGATCGACAGGGGGTGGCAGAGACCCAGTACTTC	CASSDRQGVAETQYF
NA	TRBV11-2	NA	TRBJ2-2	TGTGCCAGCAGCCGAACAGGGACCGGGGAGCTGTTTTTT	CASSRTGTGELFF
NA	TRBV27	NA	TRBJ2-5	TGTGCCAGCAGAGGGGAAAACCAAGAGACCCAGTACTTC	CASRGENQETQYF
TRBD2	TRBV18	NA	TRBJ2-7	TGTGCCAGCTCATCCGGGACTAGCTCCTTGGGTTACGAGCAGTACTTC	CASSSGTSSLGYEQYF
NA	TRBV18	NA	TRBJ1-2	TGTGCCAGCTCACTCCCAGGAGGGGCTGGTGGCTACACCTTC	CASSLPGGAGGYTF
NA	TRBV5-1	NA	TRBJ1-4	TGCGCCAGCAGCTCACAGGGATATAATGAAAAACTGTTTTTT	CASSSQGYNEKLFF
NA	TRBV7-9	NA	TRBJ2-7	TGTTCCAGCAGCTTTGGCACCTACGAGCAGTACTTC	CSSSFGTYEQYF
TRBD1	TRBV2	NA	TRBJ2-7	TGTGCCAGCAGGGACAGGGGCCACGAGCAGTACTTC	CASRDRGHEQYF
TRBD1	TRBV5-6	NA	TRBJ1-2	TGTGCCAGCAGCTTAGATAGGGGGCTAGACTATGGCTACACCTTC	CASSLDRGLDYGYTF
NA	TRBV7-9	NA	TRBJ1-5	TGTGCCAGCAGCTCAGGACTACGGGGTAAATCCCAGCATTTT	CASSSGLRGKSQHF
TRBD2	TRBV19	NA	TRBJ2-7	TGTGCCAGTAGCTCCGCTCTAGCGGGACCCTACGAGCAGTACTTC	CASSSALAGPYEQYF
NA	TRBV6-1	NA	TRBJ1-2	TGTGCCAGCAGTGAAGAGGAGGCAGTCTTTGGCTATGGCTACACCTTC	CASSEEEAVFGYGYTF
NA	TRBV4-2	NA	TRBJ2-7	TGTGCCAGCAGAGACACGAGGACTAACTCCTACGAGCAGTACTTC	CASRDTRTNSYEQYF
TRBD2	TRBV10-3	NA	TRBJ2-1	TGTGCCATCAGGGACCCTAGCGGGCTCACCTACAATGAGCAGTTCTTC	CAIRDPSGLTYNEQFF
TRBD2	TRBV10-3	NA	TRBJ2-7	TGTGCCATCAGTGAAACAGCGGGGGGTTACGAGCAGTACTTC	CAISETAGGYEQYF